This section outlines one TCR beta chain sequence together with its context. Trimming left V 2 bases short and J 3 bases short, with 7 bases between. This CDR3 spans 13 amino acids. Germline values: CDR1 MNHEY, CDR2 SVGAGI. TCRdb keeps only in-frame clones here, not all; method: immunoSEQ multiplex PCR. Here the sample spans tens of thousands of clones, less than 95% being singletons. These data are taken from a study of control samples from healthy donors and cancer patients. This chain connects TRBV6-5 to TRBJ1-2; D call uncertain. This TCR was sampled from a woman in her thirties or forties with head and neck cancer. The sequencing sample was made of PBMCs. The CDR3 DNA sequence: TGTGCCAGCAGTTACAGGGTGGACTATGGCTACACCTTC. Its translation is CASSYRVDYGYTF.